The next 28 T cell receptor beta chains were all read from a single sample in a study of T cell responses to AZD1222 COVID-19 vaccine. Using immunoSEQ multiplex PCR, the repertoire was profiled, and TCRdb retains in-frame clones only, with some absent. The sample lists more than 95,000 clones; around 89% were seen once. Sequences were derived from peripheral blood, sampled on day 0 of AZD1222 vaccination. These receptor sequences come from an adult in good health.

This chain connects TRBV19 to TRBJ1-4; D is ambiguous. The CDR3 extends over 14 amino acids. In germline, CDR1 is LNHDA, CDR2 SQIVND (reference sequence). V dropped 1 base and J dropped 4 bases, with 7 bases sitting between them. The CDR3 DNA follows: TGTGCCAGTAGTATAGCTCAGTTTAATGAAAAACTGTTTTTT. Its protein product is CASSIAQFNEKLFF.

V and J are TRBV2 and TRBJ1-1; 10 bases agree with TRBD1. The CDR3 spans 13 residues. CDR1 and CDR2 from the germline V gene are SNHLY and FYNNEI. V shed 6 bases, J shed 10 bases, and the junction held 8 bases outside the gene matches. The CDR3 protein is CASRDGTGVVAFF. For the CDR3, the DNA is TGTGCCAGCAGGGACGGGACAGGGGTGGTAGCTTTCTTT.

V and J are TRBV6-4 and TRBJ1-5, with D possibly TRBD1 on 5 matching bases. The CDR3 totals 14 residues. V was cut by 2 bases and J by 5 bases, with 10 bases left in between. Germline lookup yields CDR1 MRHNA and CDR2 SNTAGT. CDR3 DNA: TGTGCCAGCAGTGACGGGGCAGATTATCAGCCCCAGCATTTT. It translates to CASSDGADYQPQHF.

J is TRBJ1-5 and V is TRBV15; D might be TRBD1 (5 bases). The ends were cut back, 2 bases at V and 4 bases at J, with 15 bases in the middle. The CDR3 has 16 amino acids. The V gene's germline CDR1 is LNHNV and CDR2 YYDKDF (reference sequence). The CDR3 nucleotides are TGTGCCACCAGCAGAAAAGCGGGGTGGGGGAATCAGCCCCAGCATTTT. Protein product: CATSRKAGWGNQPQHF.

The chain uses TRBV30 and TRBJ2-7, with 7 bases that match TRBD2. The germline V gene encodes CDR1 GTSNPN and CDR2 SVGIG (reference sequence). This CDR3 region has 13 residues. J lost 2 bases, V lost 6 bases, and 7 bases had no gene match. In nucleotides, the CDR3 is TGTGCCTGCCGGGACTACCAAACCTACGAGCAGTACTTC. This encodes CACRDYQTYEQYF.

This clone was observed a few times. Here the CDR3 reads CAWSAGERREAFF. CDR3 DNA sequence: TGTGCCTGGAGTGCAGGGGAGCGAAGAGAAGCTTTCTTT. The chain employs TRBV30 and TRBJ1-1, with D possibly being TRBD1 (6 bases). The CDR3 is 13 amino acids. From germline, CDR1 is GTSNPN and CDR2 SVGIG (reference sequence). V lost 1 base, J lost 8 bases, and 14 bases lay in between.

This sequence joins TRBV11-2 and TRBJ2-7; D unresolved. The CDR3 has 15 amino acids. Per the germline V gene, CDR1 is SGHAT and CDR2 is FQNNGV. V was cut by 5 bases and J by 0 bases, with 14 bases left in between. The chain's CDR3 is CASSTDPRSSYEQYF. In nucleotides, the CDR3 is TGTGCCAGCAGCACGGACCCAAGGAGCTCCTACGAGCAGTACTTC.

CDR3 sequence (DNA): TGTGCCAGCAGCACACCGGGACTCCCGGGTGAAAAACTGTTTTTT. Translation: CASSTPGLPGEKLFF. The V and J genes are TRBV7-9 and TRBJ1-4, with D tentatively TRBD1 (5 bases). Germline CDR1 is SEHNR and CDR2 is FQNEAQ (reference sequence). V lost 5 bases, J lost 7 bases, and 17 bases lay in between. The CDR3 is 15 amino acids. The variable domain in full, with the rest retrieved from reference TRBV7-9 and TRBJ1-4, is DTGVSQNPRHKITKRGQNVTFRCDPISEHNRLYWYRQTLGQGPEFLTYFQNEAQLEKSRLLSDRFSAERPKGSFSTLEIQRTEQGDSAMYLCASSTPGLPGEKLFFGSGTQLSVL.

The chain carries TRBV28 and TRBJ2-7, with D possibly being TRBD1 (5 bases). The V end lost 4 bases, the J end lost 6 bases, and 16 bases lay between the germline ends. In germline, CDR1 is MDHEN, CDR2 SYDVKM. The CDR3 consists of 14 residues. The CDR3, as DNA: TGTGCCAGCAGTTCATCCGGCAGGGAAGGCGAGCAGTACTTC. Its translation: CASSSSGREGEQYF.

The chain has TRBV9 and TRBJ1-1; D remains unclear. The V end lost 0 bases, the J end lost 1 base, and 7 bases lay between the germline ends. Per germline, CDR1 SGDLS and CDR2 YYNGEE. The CDR3 loop spans 14 amino acids. In DNA, the CDR3 is TGTGCCAGCAGCGTAGCAGGAGAGAACACTGAAGCTTTCTTT. This sequence encodes CASSVAGENTEAFF. The full variable domain, in which reference TRBV9 and TRBJ1-1 provide the parts outside the CDR3, is DSGVTQTPKHLITATGQRVTLRCSPRSGDLSVYWYQQSLDQGLQFLIQYYNGEERAKGNILERFSAQQFPDLHSELNLSSLELGDSALYFCASSVAGENTEAFFGQGTRLTVV.

This chain links TRBV4-2 with TRBJ2-1; D may correspond to TRBD1 or TRBD2 (6 bases each). V was trimmed by 0 bases and J by 7 bases, leaving 13 bases between them. This CDR3 is 15 amino acids long. The germline gives CDR1 LGHNA, CDR2 YNFKEQ. This CDR3 is CASSQDRQGRNEQFF. CDR3 nucleotide sequence: TGTGCCAGCAGCCAAGATAGGCAGGGGAGGAATGAGCAGTTCTTC.

This clone has just one count. V is TRBV27 and J is TRBJ1-5; unclear D gene. Trimming cost V 3 bases and J 0 bases, with 18 bases left between them. CDR3 length: 18 amino acids. Germline lookup yields CDR1 MNHEY and CDR2 SMNVEV (reference sequence). The DNA for the CDR3 is TGTGCCAGCAGTTTCGTCCCCCCCCAATTCTCTAGCAATCAGCCCCAGCATTTT. Residues: CASSFVPPQFSSNQPQHF.

This chain uses TRBV19 with TRBJ1-5; 8 nucleotides match TRBD1. This CDR3 has 14 amino acids. Germline assignment: CDR1 LNHDA and CDR2 SQIVND (reference sequence). V lost 5 bases, J lost 4 bases, and 4 bases stayed unmatched. CDR3 in amino acids: CASSWTGLNQPQHF. CDR3 sequence (DNA): TGTGCCAGTAGTTGGACAGGGTTAAATCAGCCCCAGCATTTT.

This sequence joins TRBV7-9 and TRBJ1-3; D is ambiguous. Germline V CDR1 and CDR2: SEHNR, FQNEAQ (reference sequence). This CDR3 has 13 residues. Trimming stripped 4 bases from V and 4 bases from J, with 8 bases between. CDR3 sequence (DNA): TGTGCCAGCAGCTCCATATGGGGAAACACCATATATTTT. Its translation: CASSSIWGNTIYF.

The chain links TRBV5-1 to TRBJ1-2; no firm D call. Looked up from germline, CDR1 is SGHRS and CDR2 is YFSETQ. Trimming removed 0 bases from V and 9 bases from J, with 6 bases in between. This CDR3 contains 11 residues. The CDR3 loop is CASSLGPRYTF. The CDR3 DNA is TGCGCCAGCAGCTTGGGGCCCCGCTACACCTTC.

The chain joins TRBV4-2 to TRBJ1-3; D is undetermined. In germline, CDR1 is LGHNA, CDR2 YNFKEQ. V lost 1 base and J 0 bases, leaving 7 bases between the germline ends. This CDR3 spans 15 amino acids. CDR3 sequence: CASSQGQSSGNTIYF. The CDR3 DNA reads as TGTGCCAGCAGCCAAGGGCAGAGCTCTGGAAACACCATATATTTT.

V is TRBV19 and J is TRBJ1-4; no definite D call. Germline assignment: CDR1 LNHDA and CDR2 SQIVND (reference sequence). Trimming took 7 bases from V and 4 from J, leaving 10 bases between them. The CDR3 runs 13 residues. CDR3 in amino acids: CASTRRFNEKLFF. The CDR3 DNA sequence: TGTGCCAGTACTCGCAGGTTTAATGAAAAACTGTTTTTT.

Concerning this clone itself: A junction boundary mismatches the germline segment, possibly from a read error. The V gene is TRBV24-1, the J gene TRBJ2-3; D could derive from TRBD1 or TRBD2 (5 bases each). Germline-derived CDR1 and CDR2 are KGHDR and SFDVKD. The CDR3 covers 15 residues. The CDR3 coding sequence is TGTGCCACCGGTGATTTGAGAGGGGAAGCAGATACGCAGTATTTT. Its translation: CATGDLRGEADTQYF.

This chain uses TRBV5-1 with TRBJ2-6; D gene ambiguous. Trimming cost V 0 bases and J 1 base, with 5 bases left between them. Germline values: CDR1 SGHRS, CDR2 YFSETQ. This CDR3 has 15 residues. The CDR3 protein is CASSLGVSGANVLTF. In nucleotides, the CDR3 is TGCGCCAGCAGCTTGGGAGTTTCTGGGGCCAACGTCCTGACTTTC.

The gene calls are TRBV24-1 and TRBJ1-1; D call uncertain. Trimming removed 2 bases from V and 9 bases from J, with 6 bases in between. The CDR3 runs to 11 residues. The germline V gene has CDR1 KGHDR and CDR2 SFDVKD. The CDR3: CATSDYEKAFF. The CDR3 DNA sequence: TGTGCCACCAGTGATTATGAGAAAGCTTTCTTT.

The chain uses TRBV5-6 and TRBJ1-1; D not resolved. Germline V gene data show CDR1 as SGHDT and CDR2 as YYEEEE. This CDR3 spans 13 amino acids. V was clipped by 2 bases and J by 5 bases, with 10 bases between them. The CDR3 bases are TGTGCCAGCAGCTTACCCTTCCCGACTGAAGCTTTCTTT. Translated: CASSLPFPTEAFF. Looking up the rest from reference TRBV5-6 and TRBJ1-1 gives the full variable domain: DAGVTQSPTHLIKTRGQQVTLRCSPKSGHDTVSWYQQALGQGPQFIFQYYEEEERQRGNFPDRFSGHQFPNYSSELNVNALLLGDSALYLCASSLPFPTEAFFGQGTRLTVV.

This sequence joins TRBV7-2 and TRBJ1-6; TRBD1 agrees at 10 bases. The CDR3 length is 19 residues. CDR1 is SGHTA and CDR2 is FQGNSA in the germline V gene. Trimming cost V 1 base and J 7 bases; bases outside gene matches: 13. As DNA, the CDR3 is TGTGCCAGCAGCTTAGTCCGGACAGGGGGACGGAGCGAGAATTCACCCCTCCACTTT. Residues: CASSLVRTGGRSENSPLHF. Supplemented by reference TRBV7-2 and TRBJ1-6, the full variable domain reads GAGVSQSPSNKVTEKGKDVELRCDPISGHTALYWYRQSLGQGLEFLIYFQGNSAPDKSGLPSDRFSAERTGGSVSTLTIQRTQQEDSAVYLCASSLVRTGGRSENSPLHFGNGTRLTVT.

As DNA, the CDR3 is TGTGCCAGCAGCCGGGGGGTCCAAGAGACCCAGTACTTC. Protein sequence: CASSRGVQETQYF. The chain employs TRBV7-3 and TRBJ2-5; 7 nucleotides match TRBD2. J lost 1 base, V lost 5 bases, and 1 base had no gene match. The germline V gene has CDR1 SGHTA and CDR2 FQGTGA. The CDR3 is 13 amino acids.

In its sample, this clone was seen many times. The chain links TRBV7-6 to TRBJ2-1; 8 bases map to TRBD1. J was trimmed by 0 bases and V by 3 bases; bases with no gene match: 4. CDR1 is SGHVS, CDR2 FNYEAQ, per germline. This CDR3 comprises 16 residues. CDR3 in amino acids: CASSFLTGDSYNEQFF. The CDR3 nucleotides read TGTGCCAGCAGCTTCCTGACAGGGGACTCCTACAATGAGCAGTTCTTC.

The rearrangement uses TRBV24-1 and TRBJ2-3; a weak D match, TRBD2 (5 bases). Looked up from germline, CDR1 is KGHDR and CDR2 is SFDVKD. V lost 5 bases and J 5 bases, leaving 13 bases between the germline ends. CDR3 length: 14 amino acids. The CDR3 DNA follows: TGTGCCACCAGTGGGAGGTTGGGAGAAGATACGCAGTATTTT. It codes for CATSGRLGEDTQYF.

The V call is TRBV28, the J call TRBJ2-5; 7 positions match TRBD2. The V gene end was trimmed by 3 bases and the J gene end by 3 bases; junction bases not matched to a gene: 1. Germline CDR1 reads MDHEN; CDR2 reads SYDVKM. This CDR3 comprises 13 residues. The CDR3 loop reads CASSLGREETQYF. CDR3 bases: TGTGCCAGCAGTTTGGGGAGGGAAGAGACCCAGTACTTC.

This clone was counted only a few times. The chain carries TRBV4-3 and TRBJ1-5; 9 nucleotides align to TRBD1. After removal of 3 bases from V and 5 bases from J, the junction contained 8 bases not matched to a gene. Germline CDR1 and CDR2: LGHNA and YSLEER. CDR3 length equals 16 residues. The CDR3, as DNA: TGCGCCAGCAGCCAGGATACAGGGGGCGCAGATCAGCCCCAGCATTTT. As protein: CASSQDTGGADQPQHF.

The chain uses TRBV6-5 and TRBJ2-1; no reliable D call. Germline CDR1 is MNHEY and CDR2 is SVGAGI. Deletions cut 6 bases from V and 1 base from J, with 13 bases between. There are 15 residues in the CDR3. The CDR3 reads CASRGNVGSYNEQFF. The CDR3 DNA reads TGTGCCAGCAGGGGGAACGTAGGTTCCTACAATGAGCAGTTCTTC.